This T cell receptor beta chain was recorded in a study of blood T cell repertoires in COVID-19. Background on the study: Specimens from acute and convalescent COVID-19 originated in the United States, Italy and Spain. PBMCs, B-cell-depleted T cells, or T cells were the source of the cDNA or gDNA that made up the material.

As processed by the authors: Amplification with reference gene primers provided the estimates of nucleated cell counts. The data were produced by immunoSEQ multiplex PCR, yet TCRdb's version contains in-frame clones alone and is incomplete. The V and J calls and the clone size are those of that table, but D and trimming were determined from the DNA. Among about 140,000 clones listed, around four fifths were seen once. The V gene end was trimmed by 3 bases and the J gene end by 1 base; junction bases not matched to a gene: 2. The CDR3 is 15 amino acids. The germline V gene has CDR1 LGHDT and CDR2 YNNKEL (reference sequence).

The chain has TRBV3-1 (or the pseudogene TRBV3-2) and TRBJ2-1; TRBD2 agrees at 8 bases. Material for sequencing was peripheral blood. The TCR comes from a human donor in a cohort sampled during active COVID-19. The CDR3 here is CASSHSGISYNEQFF. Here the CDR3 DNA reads TGTGCCAGCAGCCATAGCGGGATTTCCTACAATGAGCAGTTCTTC.